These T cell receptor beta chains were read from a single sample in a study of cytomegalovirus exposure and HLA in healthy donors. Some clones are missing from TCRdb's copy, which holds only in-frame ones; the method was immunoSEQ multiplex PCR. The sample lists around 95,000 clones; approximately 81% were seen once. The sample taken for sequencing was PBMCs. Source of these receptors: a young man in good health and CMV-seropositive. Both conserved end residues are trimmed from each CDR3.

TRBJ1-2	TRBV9	ASSGGGNREGRFYGYT
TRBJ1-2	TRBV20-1	SARERYGYT
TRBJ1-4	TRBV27	ASRRHFREEKLF
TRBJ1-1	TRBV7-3	ASSMTVNTEAF
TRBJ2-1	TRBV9	ASSHGTSGRDEQF
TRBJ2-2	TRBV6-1	ASSGGPAAGELF
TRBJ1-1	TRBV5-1	ASSLTGSGTEAF
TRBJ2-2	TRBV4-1	ASSQDPGQGTTGELF
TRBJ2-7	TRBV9	ASSVGLAEDFSYEQY
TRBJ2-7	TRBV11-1	ASSLVGGYEQY
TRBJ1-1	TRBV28	ASSFPTRAEAF
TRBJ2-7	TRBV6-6	ASSYKRESYEQY
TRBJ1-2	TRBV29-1	SVYRTAEGYT
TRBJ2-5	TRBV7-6	ASSLNIIGLGETQY
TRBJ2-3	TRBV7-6	ASSPEGGGFADTQY
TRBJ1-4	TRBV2	ASSVSRQGNEKLF